This T cell receptor beta chain came from a study of blood T cell repertoires in COVID-19. Overall study context: Sites across the United States, Italy and Spain contributed samples from acute and convalescent COVID-19.

How the authors handled the data: From reference gene primer amplification, estimates of nucleated cell counts were derived. Here immunoSEQ multiplex PCR was the method, and the copy in TCRdb shows in-frame clones only, minus some. V and J calls and clone size are given by that table; D and trimming were obtained from the DNA. The profile shows about 370,000 clones, around 92% of them singletons. The germline V gene has CDR1 ENHRY and CDR2 SYGVKD. Trimming cost V 3 bases and J 4 bases; bases outside gene matches: 7. The CDR3 spans 15 residues. The source of this sequence is a woman in her 30s with COVID-19, enrolled during active disease. The J gene is TRBJ2-5, the V gene TRBV10-3; TRBD2 agrees at 8 bases. The sequenced sample consisted of peripheral blood. CDR3 region: CAISDPGRAPETQYF. CDR3 nucleotide sequence: TGTGCCATCAGTGATCCCGGGAGGGCCCCAGAGACCCAGTACTTC.